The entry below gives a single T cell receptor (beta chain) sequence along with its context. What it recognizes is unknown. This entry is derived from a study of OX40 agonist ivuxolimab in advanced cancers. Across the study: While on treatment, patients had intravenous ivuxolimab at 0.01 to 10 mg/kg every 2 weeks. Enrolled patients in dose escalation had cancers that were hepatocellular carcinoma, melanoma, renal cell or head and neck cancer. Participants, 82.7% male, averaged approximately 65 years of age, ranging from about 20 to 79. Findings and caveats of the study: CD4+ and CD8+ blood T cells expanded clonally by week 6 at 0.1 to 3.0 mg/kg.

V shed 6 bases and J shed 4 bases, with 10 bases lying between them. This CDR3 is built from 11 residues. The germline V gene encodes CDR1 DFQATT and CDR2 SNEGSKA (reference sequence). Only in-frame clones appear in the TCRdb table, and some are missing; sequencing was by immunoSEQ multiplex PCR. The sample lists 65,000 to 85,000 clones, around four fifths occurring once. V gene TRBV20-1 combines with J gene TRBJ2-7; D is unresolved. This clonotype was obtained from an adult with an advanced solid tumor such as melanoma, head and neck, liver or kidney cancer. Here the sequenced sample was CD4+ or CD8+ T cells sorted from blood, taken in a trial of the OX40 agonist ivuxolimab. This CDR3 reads CSASPEYEQYF. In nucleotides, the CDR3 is TGCAGTGCCTCGCCGGAATACGAGCAGTACTTC.